This record looks at one T cell receptor (beta chain) sequence and its context. No antigen is known for it. A J-beta primer mix and a sample-barcoded 5' primer were used in a second PCR of about 6 to 12 cycles. MiXCR was run by TCRdb on the 5' RACE reads, yielding one entry per CDR3 protein. The sample shows about 380,000 distinct CDR3 sequences, about 55% of them seen only once. This sample stems from a study of blood T cells in healthy people across ages. Donation came from healthy Caucasian individuals in Russia who were aged roughly 6 to 95. Study results and caveats: Possibly, changes in expanded clonotypes were confounded because donor CMV status was unknown.

The TCR was taken from a man in his fifties or sixties in good health. The material sequenced was blood.

CDR3 in amino acids: CSVAVSEETQYF. DNA for the CDR3: TGCAGCGTTGCTGTATCCGAAGAGACCCAGTACTTC. The chain employs TRBV29-1 and TRBJ2-5; no reliable D call. The V gene lost 4 bases and the J gene lost 3 bases, with 9 bases spanning the gap. CDR1 SQVTM and CDR2 ANQGSEA come from the germline V gene. The CDR3 contains 12 residues.